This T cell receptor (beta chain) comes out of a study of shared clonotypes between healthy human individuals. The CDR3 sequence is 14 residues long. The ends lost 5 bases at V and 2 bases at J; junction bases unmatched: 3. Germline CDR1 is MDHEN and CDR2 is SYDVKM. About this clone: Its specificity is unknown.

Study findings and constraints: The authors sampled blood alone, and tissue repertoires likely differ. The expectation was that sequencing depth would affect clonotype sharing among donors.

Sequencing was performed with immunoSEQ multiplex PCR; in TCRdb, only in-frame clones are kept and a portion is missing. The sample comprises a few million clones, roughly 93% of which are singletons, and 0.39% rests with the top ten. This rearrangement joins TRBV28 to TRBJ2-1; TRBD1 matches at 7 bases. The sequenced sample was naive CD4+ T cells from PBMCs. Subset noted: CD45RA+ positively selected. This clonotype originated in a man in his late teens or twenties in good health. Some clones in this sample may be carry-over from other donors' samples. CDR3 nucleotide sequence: TGTGCCAGCAGTCGAGGACAGGCCTACAATGAGCAGTTCTTC. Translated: CASSRGQAYNEQFF.